The entry below gives a single T cell receptor beta chain sequence along with its context. This clonotype showed up just a few times. This clone's antigen is unknown. The sample holds no much larger clone one base away, and base qualities are not on file. The data originate from a study of vaccination and CD4 T cells after COVID-19 (dated by TCRdb to between 2021 and 2024). In the study overall: Six males and four females were included in the convalescent cohort, with two Hispanic individuals, seven Caucasians, two Asians and one multiracial person represented. The spike-specific CD4+ TCR repertoire was compared before and after mRNA vaccination in approximately ten COVID-19 convalescent patients and a handful of infection-naive healthy vaccine recipients. In an earlier paper using these donors, memory CD4+ T cell crossreactivity between SARS-CoV-2 and common cold coronavirus spike proteins was assessed at the TCR clonotype level. Two doses of either the Pfizer-BioNTech BNT162b2 vaccine (n=8) or the Moderna mRNA-1273 vaccine (n=2) were administered to participants. Post-vaccine blood samples were obtained a median of approximately 74 days after the second vaccine dose, with a range of roughly 14 to 241 days. Post-COVID blood samples from convalescent patients were collected a median of roughly 100 days after diagnosis, with a range of roughly 35 to 180 days. Culture stimuli were overlapping spike peptide pools from SARS-CoV-2 and from the common cold coronaviruses HCoV-NL63, HCoV-OC43 and HCoV-229E. Control cultures received a CEFX viral epitope pool as the positive control, an HIV-1 Nef peptide pool as the negative control, or no peptide.

In the paper's terms, the treatment or condition label means: roughly 11-day PBMC culture with coronavirus spike peptide pools or control peptides (ViraFEST assay). CD4+ T cells from unexposed donors were collected before the COVID-19 pandemic (2011-2018). The ViraFEST assay, used in the study, expanded antigen-specific T cells with peptide pools and then identified the expanded clonotypes through TCR sequencing. Each well held 2.2 million or so PBMCs cultured with around 10 ug/ml peptide pools in IMDM containing about 5% human AB serum and 8 to 10 IU/ml IL-2. Half of the culture medium was replaced with fresh IL-2-containing medium on days 3 and 7. After nine to eleven days of culture, CD4+ T cells were isolated by negative selection with the EasySep CD4+ T cell isolation kit. Unexposed donor CD4+ T cells were tested for reactivity to SARS-CoV-2 S and N and four common cold coronavirus spike pools, as cell number allowed. PBMCs were separated from whole blood using Ficoll-Paque Plus gradient centrifugation and then either used fresh or cryopreserved at -140C. Triplicate wells were generally used for each culture condition. The leukapheresis product used for the unexposed donors was purchased from a commercial source.

Sequences MNHEY (CDR1) and SVGEGT (CDR2) are obtained from the germline V gene. Trimming removed 2 bases from V and 8 bases from J; the gene matches leave 9 bases unexplained. The CDR3 goes from the cysteine to the phenylalanine over 15 residues. Only the CDR3 part of the read is kept: 45 bases, read in frame from the first base. The paper as a whole reports these results and caveats: Of the vaccine-specific clones found in convalescent patients, nearly all (304 of 307) were mono-reactive for SARS-CoV-2 spike instead of being cross-reactive with common cold coronaviruses. The study included relatively few convalescent patients and did not analyze early timepoints after natural infection. Although the median number of SARS-CoV-2-reactive clonotypes went up from 20 to 25 after infection to some 40 after vaccination, the increase was not significant. Among convalescent patients, a median about 90% of the SARS-CoV-2-reactive clones seen after vaccination appeared only after vaccination, which suggests priming specific to the vaccine.

Libraries were made using PCR. At the Johns Hopkins FTIC core, DNA from the cultured CD4+ T cells underwent TCR sequencing with the Oncomine TCR Beta short-read assay. The QIAamp micro DNA kit was used to extract genomic DNA from the cultured CD4+ T cells. Oncomine TCR Beta libraries made from cultured CD4+ T cells were pooled using unique dual indexes and sequenced on an Illumina iSeq 100. In the source study's methods: Non-productive sequences were filtered out, and CDR3s that did not start with C, did not end with F or W, or were shorter than 7 amino acids were discarded. Antigen-specific clonotypes were identified using the MANAFEST web application through comparison of peptide-stimulated wells with reference and other culture wells. For a clone to be called positive, the clone needed an FDR below 0.05, an odds ratio above 5, and a productive frequency above 0.1% in at least two of three replicate wells. Cross-reactive clonotypes were defined as significantly expanded in both SARS-CoV-2 spike wells and at least one common cold coronavirus spike condition. Using R version 3.6.1, CDR3 homology was evaluated through Levenshtein distances (stringdist) along with unrooted phylogenetic trees (ape). TCRdb reprocessing: public reads trimmed at Q25 with fastp, clones called with MiXCR, in-frame beta chains kept. Every distinct CDR3 protein forms one entry, paired with its most common genes and DNA. TCRdb's processing, not the study's, gives the V and J calls here. Across this sample there are about 6,300 distinct CDR3 sequences, with around 34% seen only once. Roughly 40% of the sample rests with the top ten.

The sample taken for sequencing was CD4+ T cells from blood, cultured in vitro. The rearranged chain carries TRBV6-2 or TRBV6-3 and TRBJ2-1; 7 middle bases align to TRBD2. The receptor's source is a human donor in good health. The DNA sequence follows: TGTGCCAGCAGTTACGCCGGACTAGAGATGGATGAGCAGTTCTTC. This gives the protein CASSYAGLEMDEQFF.